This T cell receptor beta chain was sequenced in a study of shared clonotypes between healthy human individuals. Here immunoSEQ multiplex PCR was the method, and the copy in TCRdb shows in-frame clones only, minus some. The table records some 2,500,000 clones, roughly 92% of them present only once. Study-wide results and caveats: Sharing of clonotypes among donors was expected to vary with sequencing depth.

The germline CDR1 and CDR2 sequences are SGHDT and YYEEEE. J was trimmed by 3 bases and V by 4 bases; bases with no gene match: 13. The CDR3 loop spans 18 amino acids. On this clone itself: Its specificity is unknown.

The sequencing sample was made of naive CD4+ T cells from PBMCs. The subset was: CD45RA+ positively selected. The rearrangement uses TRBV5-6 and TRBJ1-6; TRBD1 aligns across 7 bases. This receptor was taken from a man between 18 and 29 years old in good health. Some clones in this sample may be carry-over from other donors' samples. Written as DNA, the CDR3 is TGTGCCAGCAGCCGGGGACCGACAGGGACCAGCTATAATTCACCCCTCCACTTT. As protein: CASSRGPTGTSYNSPLHF.